This paragraph covers one T cell receptor (beta chain) sequence. This specimen comes from a study of T cell changes during pregnancy in multiple sclerosis. TCRdb's table, derived via immunoSEQ multiplex PCR, lists solely in-frame clones and lacks some. The data hold fewer than 20,000 clones, with 95% to 96% observed a single time. Germline-derived CDR1 and CDR2 are LNHNV and YYDKDF (reference sequence). This CDR3 spans 17 amino acids. The V end lost 3 bases, the J end lost 5 bases, and 22 bases lay between the germline ends. V and J are TRBV15 and TRBJ2-5, with a weak D call TRBD1 (6 bases). This receptor was taken from a female donor with multiple sclerosis, enrolled in a pregnancy study. Sample: peripheral blood, taken in the third trimester of pregnancy. CDR3 in amino acids: CATSSGYHRANWETQYF. CDR3 DNA sequence: TGTGCCACCAGCAGCGGATACCACAGGGCCAATTGGGAGACCCAGTACTTC.